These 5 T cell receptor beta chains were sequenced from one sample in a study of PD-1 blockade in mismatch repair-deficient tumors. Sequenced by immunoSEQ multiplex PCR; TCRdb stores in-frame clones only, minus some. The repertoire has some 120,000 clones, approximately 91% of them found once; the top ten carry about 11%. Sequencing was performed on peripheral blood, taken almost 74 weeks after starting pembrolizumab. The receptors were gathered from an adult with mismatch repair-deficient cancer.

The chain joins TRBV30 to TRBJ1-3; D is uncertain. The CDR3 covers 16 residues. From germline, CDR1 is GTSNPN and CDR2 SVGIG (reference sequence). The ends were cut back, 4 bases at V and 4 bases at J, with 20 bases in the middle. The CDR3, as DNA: TGTGCCTGGATCCTCCCCCACACGGGGTACGGAAACACCATATATTTT. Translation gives CAWILPHTGYGNTIYF.

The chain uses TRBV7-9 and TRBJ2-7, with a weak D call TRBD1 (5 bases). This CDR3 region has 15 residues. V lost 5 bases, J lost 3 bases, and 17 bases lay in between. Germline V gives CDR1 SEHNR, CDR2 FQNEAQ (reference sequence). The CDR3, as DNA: TGTGCCAGCAGCCATATAGGGGCAAGTTACTACGAGCAGTACTTC. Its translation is CASSHIGASYYEQYF.

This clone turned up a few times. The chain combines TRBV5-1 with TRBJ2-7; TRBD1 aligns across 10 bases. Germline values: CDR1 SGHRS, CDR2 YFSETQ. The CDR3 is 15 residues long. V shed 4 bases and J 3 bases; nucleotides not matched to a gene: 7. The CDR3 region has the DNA TGCGCCAGCAGCCCCTTGACAGGGGGCAACTACGAGCAGTACTTC. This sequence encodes CASSPLTGGNYEQYF.

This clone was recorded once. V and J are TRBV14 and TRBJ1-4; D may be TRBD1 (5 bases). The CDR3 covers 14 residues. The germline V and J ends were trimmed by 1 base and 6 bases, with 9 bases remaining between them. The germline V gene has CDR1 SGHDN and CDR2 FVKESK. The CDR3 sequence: CASSQGRGHEKLFF. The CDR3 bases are TGTGCCAGCAGCCAAGGAAGGGGACATGAAAAACTGTTTTTT.

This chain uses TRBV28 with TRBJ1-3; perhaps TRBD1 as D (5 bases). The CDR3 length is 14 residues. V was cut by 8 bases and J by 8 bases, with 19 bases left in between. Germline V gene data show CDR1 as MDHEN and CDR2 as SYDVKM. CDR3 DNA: TGTGCCAGCGGAGCTGGGGGAGGAGGAGACACCATATATTTT. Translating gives CASGAGGGGDTIYF.